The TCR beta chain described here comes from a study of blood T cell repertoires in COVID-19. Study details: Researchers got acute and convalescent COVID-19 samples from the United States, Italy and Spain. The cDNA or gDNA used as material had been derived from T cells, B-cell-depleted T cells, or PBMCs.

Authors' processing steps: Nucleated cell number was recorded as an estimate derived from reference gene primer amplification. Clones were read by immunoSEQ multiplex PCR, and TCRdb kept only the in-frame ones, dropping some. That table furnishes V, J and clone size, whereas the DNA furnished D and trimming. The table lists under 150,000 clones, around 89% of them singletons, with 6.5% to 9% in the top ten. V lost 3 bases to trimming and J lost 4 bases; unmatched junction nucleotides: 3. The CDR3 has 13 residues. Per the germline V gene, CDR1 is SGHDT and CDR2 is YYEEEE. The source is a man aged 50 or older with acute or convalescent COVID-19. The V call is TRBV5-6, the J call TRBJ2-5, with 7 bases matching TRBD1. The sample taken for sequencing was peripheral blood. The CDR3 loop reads CASSSTGLETQYF. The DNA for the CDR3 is TGTGCCAGCAGCTCGACAGGGCTAGAGACCCAGTACTTC.